A single sample gave rise to the 7 T cell receptor beta chains below, sequenced in a study of blood T cell repertoires in COVID-19. Profiling relied on immunoSEQ multiplex PCR, and the TCRdb table lists in-frame clones only, not all of them. The data show hundreds of thousands of clones, 86% seen once. Sample: peripheral blood. The receptors were sampled from a woman of 80 years or more with COVID-19, enrolled during active disease.

The chain couples TRBV27 to TRBJ1-1; a possible D gene is TRBD1 (5 bases). Trimming shortened V by 3 bases and J by 3 bases, and 5 bases separated the two germline ends. The CDR3 runs to 12 residues. Germline CDR1 MNHEY, CDR2 SMNVEV (reference sequence). The CDR3 DNA reads TGTGCCAGCAGTTTCAGGGACACTGAAGCTTTCTTT. Its protein is CASSFRDTEAFF.

This clone is a singleton in its sample. The CDR3 region is CSVEDGGGSGTDTQYF. The CDR3 nucleotides read TGCAGCGTTGAAGATGGGGGGGGCTCGGGCACAGATACGCAGTATTTT. The V gene is TRBV29-1, the J gene TRBJ2-3, with TRBD2 as a possible D gene (7 bases). The V gene lost 0 bases and the J gene lost 1 base, with 14 bases spanning the gap. The CDR3 spans 16 residues. Germline CDR1 is SQVTM and CDR2 is ANQGSEA.

The chain employs TRBV6-6 and TRBJ2-2; D not resolved. The CDR3 covers 13 residues. The germline V gene has CDR1 MNHNY and CDR2 SVGAGI (reference sequence). Trimming removed 3 bases at V and 4 bases at J, with 6 bases between. The CDR3 reads CASSYLITGELFF. In DNA form, the CDR3 reads TGTGCCAGCAGTTATCTTATCACCGGGGAGCTGTTTTTT.

This clone was counted between two and nine times. CDR3 sequence: CATSRGDSKEKLFF. DNA for the CDR3: TGTGCCACCAGCAGAGGGGACTCCAAGGAAAAACTGTTTTTT. The chain combines TRBV15 with TRBJ1-4; D may be TRBD1 (5 bases). V lost 1 base and J 8 bases, leaving 11 bases between the germline ends. Germline V gene lookup returns CDR1 LNHNV and CDR2 YYDKDF (reference sequence). The CDR3 sequence is 14 residues long.

This clone has only one observation. Germline is not matched at one junction end, which may reflect a read error. The CDR3 sequence is CARSDRGVRGGVLGAPDTQYF. CDR3 DNA sequence: TGTGCCCGCAGTGACCGGGGTGTTCGCGGGGGGGTCCTCGGGGCACCAGATACGCAGTATTTT. V and J are TRBV6-4 and TRBJ2-3, with 9 bases lining up with TRBD2. The length of the CDR3 is 21 residues. CDR1 is MRHNA and CDR2 is SNTAGT in the germline V gene.

This rearrangement joins TRBV7-2 to TRBJ2-1; 7 nucleotides agree with TRBD2. Germline V gene data show CDR1 as SGHTA and CDR2 as FQGNSA. The CDR3 consists of 14 residues. Losses at the gene ends were 4 bases for V and 6 bases for J; bases not matched to a gene: 6. CDR3: CASSWGGTFNEQFF. The CDR3 region has the DNA TGTGCCAGCAGCTGGGGGGGGACTTTCAATGAGCAGTTCTTC.

This sequence joins TRBV30 and TRBJ1-2; 8 bases agree with TRBD1. With 3 bases clipped from V and 8 bases from J, the junction kept 8 bases outside the gene matches. CDR1 is GTSNPN, CDR2 SVGIG, per germline (reference sequence). This CDR3 region has 13 residues. The CDR3 DNA is TGTGCCTGGAGCCCGGACAGGGTGGGAGGCTACACCTTC. It yields the protein CAWSPDRVGGYTF. The whole variable domain, filled in from reference TRBV30 and TRBJ1-2, reads SQTIHQWPATLVQPVGSPLSLECTVEGTSNPNLYWYRQAAGRGLQLLFYSVGIGQISSEVPQNLSASRPQDRQFILSSKKLLLSDSGFYLCAWSPDRVGGYTFGSGTRLTVV.